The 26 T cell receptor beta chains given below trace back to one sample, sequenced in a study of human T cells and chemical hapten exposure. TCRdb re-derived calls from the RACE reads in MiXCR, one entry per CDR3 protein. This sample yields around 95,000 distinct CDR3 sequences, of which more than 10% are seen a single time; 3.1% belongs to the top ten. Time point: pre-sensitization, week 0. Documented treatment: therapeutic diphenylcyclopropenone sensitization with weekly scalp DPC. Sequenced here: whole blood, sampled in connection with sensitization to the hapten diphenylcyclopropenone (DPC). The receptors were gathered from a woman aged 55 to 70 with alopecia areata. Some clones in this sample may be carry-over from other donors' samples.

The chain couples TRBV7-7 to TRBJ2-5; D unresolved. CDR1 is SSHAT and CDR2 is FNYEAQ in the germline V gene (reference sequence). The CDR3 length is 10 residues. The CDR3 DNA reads TGTGCTACTGGGCGAGAGACCCAGTACTTC. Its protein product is CATGRETQYF.

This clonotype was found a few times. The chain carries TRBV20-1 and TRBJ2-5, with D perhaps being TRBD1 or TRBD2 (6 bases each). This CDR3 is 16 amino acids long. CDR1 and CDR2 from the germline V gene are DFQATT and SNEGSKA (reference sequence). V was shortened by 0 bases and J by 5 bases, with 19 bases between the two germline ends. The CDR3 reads CSARDFGTTGAETQYF. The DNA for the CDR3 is TGCAGTGCTAGAGATTTTGGGACAACGGGGGCGGAGACCCAGTACTTC.

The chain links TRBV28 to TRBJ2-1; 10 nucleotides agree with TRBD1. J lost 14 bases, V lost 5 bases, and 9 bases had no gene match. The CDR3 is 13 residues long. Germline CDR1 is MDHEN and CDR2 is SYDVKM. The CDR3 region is CASSETGGHREFF. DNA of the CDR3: TGTGCCAGCAGTGAGACAGGGGGCCACCGTGAGTTCTTC.

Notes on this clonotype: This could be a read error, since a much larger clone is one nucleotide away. The CDR3 DNA reads as TGTGCCAGCAGGCAAATGGATAGCGGGGGCACTAATACGCAGTATTTT. Translated, it gives CASRQMDSGGTNTQYF. J is TRBJ2-3 and V is TRBV3-1, with 9 bases that match TRBD2. Germline trimming cut 6 bases from V and 7 bases from J; bases unmatched to any gene: 14. Germline V gene sequence: CDR1 LGHDT, CDR2 YNNKEL (reference sequence). The CDR3 runs to 16 residues.

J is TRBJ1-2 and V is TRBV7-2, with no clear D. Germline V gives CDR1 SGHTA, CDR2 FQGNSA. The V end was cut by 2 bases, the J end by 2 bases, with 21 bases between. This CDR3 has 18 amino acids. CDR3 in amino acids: CASSLTAVLYDINYGYTF. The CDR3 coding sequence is TGTGCCAGCAGCTTAACGGCGGTCTTGTATGATATAAACTATGGCTACACCTTC.

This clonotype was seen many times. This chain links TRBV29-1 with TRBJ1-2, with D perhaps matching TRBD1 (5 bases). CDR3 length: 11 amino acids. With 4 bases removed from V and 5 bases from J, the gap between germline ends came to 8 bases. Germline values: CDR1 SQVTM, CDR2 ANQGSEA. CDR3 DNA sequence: TGCAGCGTTGGGGACTATTATGGCTACACCTTC. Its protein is CSVGDYYGYTF.

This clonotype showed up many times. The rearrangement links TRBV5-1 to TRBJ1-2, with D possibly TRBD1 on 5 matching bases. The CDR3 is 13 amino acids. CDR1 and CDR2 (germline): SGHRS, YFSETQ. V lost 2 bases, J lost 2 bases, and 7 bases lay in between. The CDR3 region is CASSLRGNYGYTF. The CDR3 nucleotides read TGCGCCAGCAGCTTACGGGGGAACTATGGCTACACCTTC.

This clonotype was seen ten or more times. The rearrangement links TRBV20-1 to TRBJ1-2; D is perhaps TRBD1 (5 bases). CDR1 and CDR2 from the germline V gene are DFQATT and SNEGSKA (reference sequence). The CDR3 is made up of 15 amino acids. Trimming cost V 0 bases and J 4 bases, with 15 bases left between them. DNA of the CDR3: TGCAGTGCTAGAGATCCTGAGGGGATGGGCTATGGCTACACCTTC. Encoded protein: CSARDPEGMGYGYTF.

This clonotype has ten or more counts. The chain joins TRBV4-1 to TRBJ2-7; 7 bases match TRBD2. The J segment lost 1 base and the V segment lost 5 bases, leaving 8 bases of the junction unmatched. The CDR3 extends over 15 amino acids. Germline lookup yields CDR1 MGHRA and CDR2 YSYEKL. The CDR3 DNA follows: TGCGCCAGCAGCAAAGGAGGGCGGGGGTCCTACGAGCAGTACTTC. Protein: CASSKGGRGSYEQYF.

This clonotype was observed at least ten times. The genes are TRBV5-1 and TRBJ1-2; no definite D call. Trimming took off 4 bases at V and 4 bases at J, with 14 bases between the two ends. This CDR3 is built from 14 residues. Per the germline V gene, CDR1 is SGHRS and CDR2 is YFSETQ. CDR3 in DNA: TGCGCCAGCAGCGGTGGAACAGAGTTCTATGGCTACACCTTC. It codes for CASSGGTEFYGYTF.

This chain's CDR3 is CASSGTAINQPQHF. Written as DNA, the CDR3 is TGCGCCAGCTCCGGGACAGCGATCAATCAGCCCCAGCATTTT. This chain joins TRBV10-2 and TRBJ1-5; 7 positions match TRBD1. CDR1 WSHSY and CDR2 SAAADI come from the germline V gene. The CDR3 runs 14 residues. With 8 bases clipped from V and 3 bases from J, the junction kept 7 bases outside the gene matches.

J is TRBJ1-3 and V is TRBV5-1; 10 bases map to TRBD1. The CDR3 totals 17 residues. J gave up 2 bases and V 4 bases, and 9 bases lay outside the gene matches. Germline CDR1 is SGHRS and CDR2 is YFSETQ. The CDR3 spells CASSQGQGGDTGNTIYF. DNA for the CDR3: TGCGCCAGCAGCCAAGGACAGGGGGGCGATACTGGAAACACCATATATTTT.

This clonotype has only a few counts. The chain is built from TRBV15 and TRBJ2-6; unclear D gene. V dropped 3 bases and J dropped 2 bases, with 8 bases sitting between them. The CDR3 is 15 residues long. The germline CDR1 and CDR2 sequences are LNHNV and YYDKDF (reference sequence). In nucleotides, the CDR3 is TGTGCCACCAGCAGTCCGCCCCCTGGGGCCAACGTCCTGACTTTC. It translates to CATSSPPPGANVLTF.

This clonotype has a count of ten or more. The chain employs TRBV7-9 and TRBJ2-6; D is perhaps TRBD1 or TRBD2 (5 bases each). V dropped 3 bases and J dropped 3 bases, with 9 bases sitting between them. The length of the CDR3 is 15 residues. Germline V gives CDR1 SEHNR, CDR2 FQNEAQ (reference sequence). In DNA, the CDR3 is TGTGCCAGCAGCTTGGGGACGGTTGGGGCCAACGTCCTGACTTTC. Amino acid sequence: CASSLGTVGANVLTF.

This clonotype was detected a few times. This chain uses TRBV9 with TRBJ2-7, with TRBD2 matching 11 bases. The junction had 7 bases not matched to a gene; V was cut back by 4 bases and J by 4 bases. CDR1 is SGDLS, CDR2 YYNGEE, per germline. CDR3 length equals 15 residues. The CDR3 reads CASSRSGGAFYEQYF. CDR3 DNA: TGTGCCAGCAGCCGTAGCGGGGGGGCGTTTTACGAGCAGTACTTC.

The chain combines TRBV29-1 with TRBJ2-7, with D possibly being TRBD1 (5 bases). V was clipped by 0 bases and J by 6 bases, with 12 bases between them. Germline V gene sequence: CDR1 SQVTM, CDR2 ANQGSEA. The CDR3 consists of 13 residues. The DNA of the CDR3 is TGCAGCGTTGAAGATCTAGGCAGGGTCGAGCAGTACTTC. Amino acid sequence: CSVEDLGRVEQYF.

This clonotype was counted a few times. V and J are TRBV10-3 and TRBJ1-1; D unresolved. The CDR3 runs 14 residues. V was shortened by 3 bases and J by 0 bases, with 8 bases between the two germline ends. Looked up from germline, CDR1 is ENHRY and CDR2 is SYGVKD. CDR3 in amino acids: CAISDSRMNTEAFF. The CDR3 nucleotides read TGTGCCATCAGTGACTCCAGGATGAACACTGAAGCTTTCTTT.

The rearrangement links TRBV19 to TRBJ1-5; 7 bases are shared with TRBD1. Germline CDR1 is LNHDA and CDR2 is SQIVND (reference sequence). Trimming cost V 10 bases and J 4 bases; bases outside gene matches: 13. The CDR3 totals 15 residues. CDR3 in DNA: TGTGCCACCGCCATAGGGGGCTTATGGAATCAGCCCCAGCATTTT. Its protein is CATAIGGLWNQPQHF.

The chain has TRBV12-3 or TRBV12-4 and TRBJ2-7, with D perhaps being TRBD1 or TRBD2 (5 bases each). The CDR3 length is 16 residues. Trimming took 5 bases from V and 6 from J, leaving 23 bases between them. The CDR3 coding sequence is TGTGCCAGCAGTGGGGTCCGGGACGGTTATGCTCCCGAGCAGTACTTC. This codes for CASSGVRDGYAPEQYF.

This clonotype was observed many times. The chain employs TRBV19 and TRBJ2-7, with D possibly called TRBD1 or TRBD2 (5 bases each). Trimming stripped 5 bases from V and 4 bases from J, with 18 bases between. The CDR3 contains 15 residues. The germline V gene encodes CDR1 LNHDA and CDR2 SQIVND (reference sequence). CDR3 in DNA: TGTGCCAGTAGTCCCCCATCCGGGACCCGATACGAGCAGTACTTC. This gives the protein CASSPPSGTRYEQYF.

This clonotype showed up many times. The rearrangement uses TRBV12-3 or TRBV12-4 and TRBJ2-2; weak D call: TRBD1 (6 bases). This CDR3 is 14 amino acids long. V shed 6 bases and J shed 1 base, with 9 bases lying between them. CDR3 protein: CASRPQGNTGELFF. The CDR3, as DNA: TGTGCCAGCAGGCCACAGGGGAACACCGGGGAGCTGTTTTTT.

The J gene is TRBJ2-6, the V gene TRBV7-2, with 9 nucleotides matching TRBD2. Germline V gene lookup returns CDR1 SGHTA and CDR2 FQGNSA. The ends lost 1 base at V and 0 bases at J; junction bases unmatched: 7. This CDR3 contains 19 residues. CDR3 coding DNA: TGTGCCAGCAGCTTAGAGCCTAGCGGGATCAGCTCTGGGGCCAACGTCCTGACTTTC. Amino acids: CASSLEPSGISSGANVLTF.

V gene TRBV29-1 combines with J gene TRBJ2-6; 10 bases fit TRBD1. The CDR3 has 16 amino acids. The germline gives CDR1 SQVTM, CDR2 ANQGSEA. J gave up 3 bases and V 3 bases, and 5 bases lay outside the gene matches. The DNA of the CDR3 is TGCAGCGTTGACCGGGACAGGGGTTATGGGGCCAACGTCCTGACTTTC. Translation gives CSVDRDRGYGANVLTF.

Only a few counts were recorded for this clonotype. This chain's CDR3 is CASSAQGAPTEAFF. Here the CDR3 DNA reads TGTGCCAGCAGCGCACAGGGGGCTCCCACTGAAGCTTTCTTT. The chain combines TRBV7-2 with TRBJ1-1; 9 bases fit TRBD1. V shed 5 bases and J 4 bases; nucleotides not matched to a gene: 5. CDR1 SGHTA and CDR2 FQGNSA come from the germline V gene. The CDR3 is 14 residues long.

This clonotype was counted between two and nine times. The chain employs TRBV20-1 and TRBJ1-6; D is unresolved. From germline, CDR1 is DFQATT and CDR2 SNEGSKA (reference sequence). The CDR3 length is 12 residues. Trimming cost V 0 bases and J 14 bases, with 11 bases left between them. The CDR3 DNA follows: TGCAGTGCTAGAGATTCTGACTTATCCCTCCACTTT. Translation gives CSARDSDLSLHF.

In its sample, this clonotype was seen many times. The CDR3 nucleotides are TGCAGTGCTAGAGAGGGGGACAGGGGATATAATTCACCCCTCCACTTT. Its translation: CSAREGDRGYNSPLHF. The V gene is TRBV20-1, the J gene TRBJ1-6, with 10 bases matching TRBD1. The CDR3 extends over 16 amino acids. Germline V CDR1 and CDR2: DFQATT, SNEGSKA (reference sequence). With V trimmed by 0 bases and J by 4 bases, 3 bases remained unmatched.